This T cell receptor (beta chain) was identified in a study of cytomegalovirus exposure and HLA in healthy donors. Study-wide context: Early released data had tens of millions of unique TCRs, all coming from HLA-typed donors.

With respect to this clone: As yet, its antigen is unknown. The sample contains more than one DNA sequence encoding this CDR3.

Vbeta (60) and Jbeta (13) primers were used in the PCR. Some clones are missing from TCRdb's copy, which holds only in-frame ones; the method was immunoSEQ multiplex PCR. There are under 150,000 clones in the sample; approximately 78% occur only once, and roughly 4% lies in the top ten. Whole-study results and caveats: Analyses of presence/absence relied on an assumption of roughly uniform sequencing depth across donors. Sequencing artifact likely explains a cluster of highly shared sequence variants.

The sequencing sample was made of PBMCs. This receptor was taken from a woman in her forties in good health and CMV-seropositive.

DNA for the CDR3: TGTGCCAGCAGCTTACAGGGGTTAGGCAATCAGCCCCAGCATTTT. It yields the protein CASSLQGLGNQPQHF. The chain carries TRBV5-8 and TRBJ1-5, with 7 bases identical to TRBD1. Germline CDR1 and CDR2: SGHTS and YDEGEE. The CDR3 is 15 residues long. V was pared by 2 bases and J by 2 bases, with 4 bases of the junction left unmatched.